This T cell receptor (beta chain) comes out of a study of spatial heterogeneity in lung cancer. Across the study: Detection of beta-chain sequences consistently exceeded that of alpha-chain sequences.

Germline V lookup: CDR1 KGHDR, CDR2 SFDVKD. Trimming removed 4 bases from V and 10 bases from J, with 16 bases in between. The length of the CDR3 is 13 residues. This clonotype has a handful of counts. This sample's time point: sample taken at primary tumor resection. Unsorted whole RNA samples from tumor, nontumor lung or frozen PBMC were sequenced. Untreated early-stage non-small cell lung cancer patients, over 55 in total, were the donors. TCRdb re-analysed the 5' RACE reads in MiXCR, keeping a single row per CDR3 protein. The table includes about 85,000 distinct CDR3 sequences, under 25% detected once.

The TCR comes from a male donor with early-stage non-small cell lung cancer. The gene calls are TRBV24-1 and TRBJ2-7; D is ambiguous. The sequences come from PBMCs, collected at surgery. The CDR3 region has the DNA TGTGCCACCAGTGAGCCCGACTCTACTCTACAGTACTTC. Its translation: CATSEPDSTLQYF.